Presented here are 25 T cell receptor beta chains from one specimen sequenced in a study of OX40 agonist ivuxolimab in advanced cancers. The library relied on the immunoSEQ multiplex PCR assay. TCRdb provides this immuneACCESS table in a form limited to in-frame rearrangements. Some clones are lacking; in checked studies, under half of them reflect an unresolved V gene, and why the rest are absent is not known. Within this sample are around 64,000 clones, with 87% of them counted one time only. The ten most abundant clones make up approximately 0.41% of the sample. This specimen consisted of CD4+ or CD8+ T cells sorted from blood, obtained in a trial of the OX40 agonist ivuxolimab. All receptors derive from an adult with an advanced solid tumor such as melanoma, head and neck, liver or kidney cancer.

The V call is TRBV7-9, the J call TRBJ1-4, with a possible D match to TRBD1 (6 bases). The V gene's germline CDR1 is SEHNR and CDR2 FQNEAQ (reference sequence). V lost 4 bases and J 3 bases, leaving 15 bases between the germline ends. There are 16 residues in the CDR3. CDR3 nucleotide sequence: TGTGCCAGCAGCTCACCGACGGGGGCGGCTAATGAAAAACTGTTTTTT. Its protein product is CASSSPTGAANEKLFF.

This chain joins TRBV7-6 and TRBJ1-2; D ambiguous. Germline V gene sequence: CDR1 SGHVS, CDR2 FNYEAQ. CDR3 length equals 13 residues. V lost 1 base to trimming and J lost 2 bases, with 5 bases between them. The CDR3 protein is CASSLGQNYGYTF. The CDR3 DNA sequence: TGTGCCAGCAGCTTAGGTCAGAACTATGGCTACACCTTC.

The chain joins TRBV30 to TRBJ1-2; D not resolved. The germline gives CDR1 GTSNPN, CDR2 SVGIG (reference sequence). Trimming left V 4 bases short and J 2 bases short, with 8 bases between. CDR3 size: 12 residues. The CDR3 is CAWTVLNYGYTF. In nucleotides, the CDR3 is TGTGCCTGGACGGTGCTAAACTATGGCTACACCTTC. Full variable domain (rest looked up from reference TRBV30 and TRBJ1-2): SQTIHQWPATLVQPVGSPLSLECTVEGTSNPNLYWYRQAAGRGLQLLFYSVGIGQISSEVPQNLSASRPQDRQFILSSKKLLLSDSGFYLCAWTVLNYGYTFGSGTRLTVV.

DNA of the CDR3: TGTGCCAGCTCACCATCGACAGGGGGGGGCTATAATTCACCCCTCCACTTT. Its translation is CASSPSTGGGYNSPLHF. The V gene is TRBV18, the J gene TRBJ1-6; 9 nucleotides match TRBD1. CDR3 length: 17 residues. Germline-derived CDR1 and CDR2 are KGHSH and LQKENI. V shed 2 bases and J 3 bases; nucleotides not matched to a gene: 5.

This sequence joins TRBV10-3 and TRBJ1-4, with unresolved D. The germline V gene encodes CDR1 ENHRY and CDR2 SYGVKD. The CDR3 has 11 residues. V was cut by 3 bases and J by 4 bases, with 0 bases left in between. The CDR3 reads CAISDNEKLFF. CDR3 bases: TGTGCCATCAGTGATAATGAAAAACTGTTTTTT.

The chain joins TRBV7-5 to TRBJ2-7; the DNA was not used to check the table's D call, TRBD2. TRBV7-5 corresponds to a pseudogene. The CDR3 has 15 amino acids. The CDR3 is CVRSLDKRGRTEQYF. CDR3 in DNA: TGTGTCAGAAGCTTAGACAAGCGGGGCCGCACGGAGCAGTACTTC.

Only a few counts were recorded for this clone. V gene TRBV7-2 combines with J gene TRBJ2-7; TRBD1 is a possible D gene (5 bases). This CDR3 has 13 amino acids. Germline V CDR1 and CDR2: SGHTA, FQGNSA. V was clipped by 5 bases and J by 6 bases, with 14 bases between them. CDR3 bases: TGTGCCAGCAGCCTAGGACACAACGGCGAGCAGTACTTC. Its protein product is CASSLGHNGEQYF.

This sequence joins TRBV11-2 and TRBJ2-1, with 7 bases that match TRBD2. The ends lost 6 bases at V and 5 bases at J; junction bases unmatched: 16. CDR1 and CDR2 from the germline V gene are SGHAT and FQNNGV. The CDR3 is 17 residues long. The CDR3 DNA reads as TGTGCCAGCAGGGAAATCCCAAGGAAGCGGGGCAACAATGAGCAGTTCTTC. Amino acids: CASREIPRKRGNNEQFF.

In its sample, this clone was seen a few times. The rearrangement links TRBV5-1 to TRBJ2-3, with TRBD1 matching 10 bases. The junction had 7 bases not matched to a gene; V was cut back by 6 bases and J by 3 bases. The CDR3 is made up of 15 amino acids. The V gene's germline CDR1 is SGHRS and CDR2 YFSETQ. For the CDR3, the DNA is TGCGCCAGCACCCGGGACAGGGGATCGACAGATACGCAGTATTTT. Translation gives CASTRDRGSTDTQYF.

The chain is built from TRBV19 and TRBJ1-2; D may be TRBD1 (5 bases). Germline-derived CDR1 and CDR2 are LNHDA and SQIVND (reference sequence). The CDR3 covers 18 residues. V was trimmed by 3 bases and J by 2 bases, leaving 22 bases between them. CDR3 coding DNA: TGTGCCAGTAGTATTTATTGGATCCAGGGTATCCGCAACTATGGCTACACCTTC. Translated, it gives CASSIYWIQGIRNYGYTF.

The gene calls are TRBV15 and TRBJ2-1; the match to TRBD2 covers 10 bases. The J segment lost 6 bases and the V segment lost 1 base, leaving 6 bases of the junction unmatched. From germline, CDR1 is LNHNV and CDR2 YYDKDF (reference sequence). This CDR3 has 16 amino acids. This CDR3 is CATSRGTSGISNEQFF. The CDR3, as DNA: TGTGCCACCAGCAGAGGAACTAGCGGGATCAGCAATGAGCAGTTCTTC.

This chain joins TRBV27 and TRBJ2-7, with D uncertain. In germline, CDR1 is MNHEY, CDR2 SMNVEV (reference sequence). The CDR3 is 13 amino acids. Trimming took off 2 bases at V and 5 bases at J, with 10 bases between the two ends. CDR3 sequence reads: CASSLIPHNEQYF. CDR3 bases: TGTGCCAGCAGTTTAATCCCTCACAACGAGCAGTACTTC.

The chain carries TRBV9 and TRBJ1-5; the D gene is possibly TRBD1 (5 bases). Trimming stripped 0 bases from V and 6 bases from J, with 10 bases between. CDR3 length: 14 residues. Germline assignment: CDR1 SGDLS and CDR2 YYNGEE. In DNA, the CDR3 is TGTGCCAGCAGCGTAGAAGGGCAGGGTCAGCCCCAGCATTTT. Its protein is CASSVEGQGQPQHF.

V usage is TRBV18 and J usage is TRBJ2-5; 8 bases fit TRBD1. The germline V gene encodes CDR1 KGHSH and CDR2 LQKENI. CDR3 size: 14 residues. The junction had 6 bases not matched to a gene; V was cut back by 4 bases and J by 5 bases. The CDR3, as DNA: TGTGCCAGCTCACATGGACAGGGCGGGGAGACCCAGTACTTC. Its protein product is CASSHGQGGETQYF.

The rearrangement links TRBV5-1 to TRBJ2-3; 13 nucleotides agree with TRBD2. V was pared by 1 base and J by 2 bases, with 7 bases of the junction left unmatched. Germline V gene lookup returns CDR1 SGHRS and CDR2 YFSETQ. The CDR3 is 18 amino acids. The CDR3 region has the DNA TGCGCCAGCAGCTTGATAGGGACTAGCGGGACCCTCACAGATACGCAGTATTTT. As protein: CASSLIGTSGTLTDTQYF.

The rearrangement joins TRBV10-2 to TRBJ1-2; no reliable D call. V was trimmed by 0 bases and J by 4 bases, leaving 12 bases between them. The germline CDR1 and CDR2 sequences are WSHSY and SAAADI. The CDR3 extends over 15 amino acids. DNA for the CDR3: TGCGCCAGCAGTGAGTCGTTGGGGTCGCCCTATGGCTACACCTTC. Its protein product is CASSESLGSPYGYTF.

V is TRBV4-1 and J is TRBJ1-2; possible D gene TRBD1, 5 bases. V was pared by 2 bases and J by 2 bases, with 15 bases between. Per germline, CDR1 MGHRA and CDR2 YSYEKL. The CDR3 is made up of 16 amino acids. This chain's CDR3 is CASSQTMGRNNYGYTF. CDR3 DNA sequence: TGCGCCAGCAGCCAAACGATGGGACGGAACAACTATGGCTACACCTTC.

The chain recombines TRBV2 with TRBJ1-2, with 8 bases fitting TRBD1. Losses at the gene ends were 8 bases for V and 6 bases for J; bases not matched to a gene: 8. Germline CDR1 reads SNHLY; CDR2 reads FYNNEI. The CDR3 spans 13 residues. CDR3 DNA: TGTGCCAGCCTGAGGACAGGGACGGATGGCTACACCTTC. Protein: CASLRTGTDGYTF.

The V gene is TRBV2, the J gene TRBJ2-3; possibly TRBD1 for D (6 bases). V lost 5 bases to trimming and J lost 3 bases, with 15 bases between them. CDR1 is SNHLY and CDR2 is FYNNEI in the germline V gene. CDR3 length: 15 amino acids. CDR3 nucleotides: TGTGCCAGCAGTCCCATGGGGGCTTTAACAGATACGCAGTATTTT. Its translation is CASSPMGALTDTQYF.

In DNA form, the CDR3 reads TGCGCCAGCAGCCAAGTCTTCGGGACTAGCGGAACGAAGGAGGAGACCCAGTACTTC. The encoded protein is CASSQVFGTSGTKEETQYF. The gene calls are TRBV4-3 and TRBJ2-5; 11 bases agree with TRBD2. With 1 base clipped from V and 5 bases from J, the junction kept 15 bases outside the gene matches. The CDR3 spans 19 residues. Germline V gene sequence: CDR1 LGHNA, CDR2 YSLEER.

The V and J genes are TRBV9 and TRBJ2-5; 11 positions match TRBD2. With V trimmed by 4 bases and J by 4 bases, 3 bases remained unmatched. CDR1 SGDLS and CDR2 YYNGEE come from the germline V gene. There are 14 residues in the CDR3. Here the CDR3 reads CASSTGTSGETQYF. The CDR3 DNA reads TGTGCCAGCAGCACGGGGACTAGCGGAGAGACCCAGTACTTC.

The gene calls are TRBV18 and TRBJ2-2, with 9 bases matching TRBD1. This CDR3 has 14 amino acids. With 4 bases clipped from V and 6 bases from J, the junction kept 3 bases outside the gene matches. Germline V lookup: CDR1 KGHSH, CDR2 LQKENI. Here the CDR3 reads CASSRDRAAGELFF. CDR3 in DNA: TGTGCCAGCTCACGGGACAGGGCCGCCGGGGAGCTGTTTTTT.

This clone was counted a single time. The chain couples TRBV5-8 to TRBJ2-1; unclear D gene. The CDR3 spans 12 residues. CDR1 is SGHTS, CDR2 YDEGEE, per germline. Between the trimmed V and J ends, which lost 5 bases and 1 base, there was a span of 4 bases. CDR3 loop: CASRPSYNEQFF. DNA for the CDR3: TGTGCCAGCAGACCTTCCTACAATGAGCAGTTCTTC. Full variable domain (rest looked up from reference TRBV5-8 and TRBJ2-1): EAGVTQSPTHLIKTRGQQATLRCSPISGHTSVYWYQQALGLGLQFLLWYDEGEERNRGNFPPRFSGRQFPNYSSELNVNALELEDSALYLCASRPSYNEQFFGPGTRLTVL.

The J gene is TRBJ1-5, the V gene TRBV19; TRBD1 matches 10 bases. Trimming took 4 bases from V and 6 from J; bases not matched to a gene: 3. The CDR3 runs to 14 residues. CDR1 and CDR2 (germline): LNHDA, SQIVND (reference sequence). The CDR3 DNA reads TGTGCCAGTAGTAGTGGGACAGGGGCTCAGCCCCAGCATTTT. Translating gives CASSSGTGAQPQHF.

The chain is built from TRBV7-9 and TRBJ2-3; weak D call: TRBD2 (6 bases). The germline gives CDR1 SEHNR, CDR2 FQNEAQ (reference sequence). The ends were cut back, 0 bases at V and 1 base at J, with 11 bases in the middle. This CDR3 contains 16 residues. For the CDR3, the DNA is TGTGCCAGCAGCTTAGCTGCCGGGAGCCGCACAGATACGCAGTATTTT. It encodes CASSLAAGSRTDTQYF.